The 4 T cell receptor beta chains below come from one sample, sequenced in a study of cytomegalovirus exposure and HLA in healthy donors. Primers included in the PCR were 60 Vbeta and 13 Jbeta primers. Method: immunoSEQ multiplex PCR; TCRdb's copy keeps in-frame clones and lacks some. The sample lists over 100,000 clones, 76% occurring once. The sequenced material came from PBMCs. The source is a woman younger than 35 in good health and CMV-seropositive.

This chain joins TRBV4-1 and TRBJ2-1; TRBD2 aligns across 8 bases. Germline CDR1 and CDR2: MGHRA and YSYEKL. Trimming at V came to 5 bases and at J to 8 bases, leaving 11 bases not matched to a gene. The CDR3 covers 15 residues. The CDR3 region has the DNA TGCGCCAGCAGCGAAACTAGCGGCCCAGGTGATGAGCAGTTCTTC. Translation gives CASSETSGPGDEQFF.

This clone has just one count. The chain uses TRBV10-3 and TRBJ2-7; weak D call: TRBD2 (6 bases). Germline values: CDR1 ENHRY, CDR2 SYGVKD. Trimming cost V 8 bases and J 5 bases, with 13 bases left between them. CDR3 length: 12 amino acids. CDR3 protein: CAIAGGSDEQYF. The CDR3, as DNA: TGTGCCATCGCCGGAGGGTCGGACGAGCAGTACTTC.

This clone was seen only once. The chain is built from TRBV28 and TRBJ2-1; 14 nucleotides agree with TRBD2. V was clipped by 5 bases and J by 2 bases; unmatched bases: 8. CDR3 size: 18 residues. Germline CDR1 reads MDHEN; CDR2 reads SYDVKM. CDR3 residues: CASSGGTSGRFTYNEQFF. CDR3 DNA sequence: TGTGCCAGCAGTGGGGGGACTAGCGGGAGATTCACCTACAATGAGCAGTTCTTC.

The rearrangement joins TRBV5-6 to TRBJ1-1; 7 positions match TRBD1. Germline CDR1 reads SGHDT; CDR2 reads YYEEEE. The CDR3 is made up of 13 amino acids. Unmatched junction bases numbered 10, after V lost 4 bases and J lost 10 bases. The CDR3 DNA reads TGTGCCAGCAGCCCTGACCGGGACAGTCGAGCTTTCTTT. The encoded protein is CASSPDRDSRAFF.